This T cell receptor (beta chain) was obtained from a study of cytomegalovirus exposure and HLA in healthy donors. It was with 60 Vbeta and 13 Jbeta primers that the PCR ran. TCRdb keeps only in-frame clones here, not all; method: immunoSEQ multiplex PCR. The table lists 95,000 to 120,000 clones, approximately 74% of them singletons, with 4% to 5% in the top ten. Study-wide results and limits: Reports indicate that TCR beta sequences accurately predicted the HLA-A and HLA-B alleles of most subjects. As confirmed in vitro, three CMV-associated chains were specific for CMV antigens. When analyzed later, a missense DCLRE1C variant was found to be linked to TCR beta V- and J-gene trimming.

A word on this clone: Its antigen is undetermined.

Sequencing used PBMCs. The receptor was derived from a woman in her forties in good health and CMV-seropositive.

CDR3 nucleotide sequence: TGTGCCACCAGCAGCAACAGGGGGAAGGAGACCCAGTACTTC. Residues: CATSSNRGKETQYF. The chain carries TRBV15 and TRBJ2-5; 8 bases are shared with TRBD1. Germline V gives CDR1 LNHNV, CDR2 YYDKDF (reference sequence). The CDR3 runs to 14 residues. V was clipped by 3 bases and J by 5 bases; unmatched bases: 5.